Below, one TCR beta chain is given with its context. Germline values: CDR1 SQVTM, CDR2 ANQGSEA. The CDR3 covers 13 residues. V lost 6 bases to trimming and J lost 7 bases; unmatched junction nucleotides: 7. This sample was included in a study of blood T cell repertoires in COVID-19. As for the study in general: In each case, the material was cDNA or gDNA derived from T cells, B-cell-depleted T cells, or PBMCs.

Original handling: From reference gene primer amplification, estimates of nucleated cell counts were derived. This table comes from immunoSEQ multiplex PCR, and its TCRdb copy is limited to in-frame clones, with some not included. For V, J and clone size, that table is used; D and trimming come from the DNA. This table holds about 140,000 clones, over 70% found once. Membership in each cohort depended on participant-reported clinical history. The receptor comes from a man in his 60s who had recovered from COVID-19. The chain carries TRBV29-1 and TRBJ1-4; 8 positions match TRBD1. The source material was PBMCs or T cells enriched from blood (not recorded which). CDR3 loop: CSVGQGRTEKLFF. In nucleotides, the CDR3 is TGCAGCGTCGGACAGGGACGAACTGAAAAACTGTTTTTT.